This T cell receptor (beta chain) comes out of a study of blood T cell repertoires in COVID-19. The overall study: Samples came from the United States, Italy and Spain, spanning acute and convalescent COVID-19. In each case, the material was cDNA or gDNA derived from T cells, B-cell-depleted T cells, or PBMCs.

Original data processing: Estimates of nucleated cell counts were drawn from the amplification of reference gene primers. Using immunoSEQ multiplex PCR, the repertoire was profiled, and TCRdb retains in-frame clones only, with some absent. V and J calls and clone size are those listed in that table; D and trimming were worked out from the DNA. The sample includes 350,000 to 450,000 clones, roughly nine tenths seen only once; the top ten take approximately 1.2%. J gave up 8 bases and V 4 bases, and 23 bases lay outside the gene matches. The CDR3 spans 19 residues. CDR1 is SGDLS, CDR2 YYNGEE, per germline.

Sequenced sample: peripheral blood. The clonotype was recovered from a man aged 40-55 years with acute or convalescent COVID-19. This sequence joins TRBV9 and TRBJ2-3; TRBD2 agrees at 9 bases. The CDR3 sequence: CASSSNPTSGATPTGTQYF. CDR3 in DNA: TGTGCCAGCAGCTCCAACCCGACTAGCGGAGCGACCCCCACCGGTACGCAGTATTTT.